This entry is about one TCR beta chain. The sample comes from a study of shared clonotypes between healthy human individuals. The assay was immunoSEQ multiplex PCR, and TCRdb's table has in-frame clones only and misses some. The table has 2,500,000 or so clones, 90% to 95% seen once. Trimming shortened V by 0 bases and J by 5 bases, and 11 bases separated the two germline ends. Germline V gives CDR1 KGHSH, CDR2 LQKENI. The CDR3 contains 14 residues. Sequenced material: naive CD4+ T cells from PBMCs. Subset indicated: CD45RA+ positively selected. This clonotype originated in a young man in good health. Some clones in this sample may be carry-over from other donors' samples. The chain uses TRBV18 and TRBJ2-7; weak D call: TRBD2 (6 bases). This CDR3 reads CASSPPGSFNEQYF. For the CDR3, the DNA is TGTGCCAGCTCACCACCCGGGAGTTTCAACGAGCAGTACTTC.